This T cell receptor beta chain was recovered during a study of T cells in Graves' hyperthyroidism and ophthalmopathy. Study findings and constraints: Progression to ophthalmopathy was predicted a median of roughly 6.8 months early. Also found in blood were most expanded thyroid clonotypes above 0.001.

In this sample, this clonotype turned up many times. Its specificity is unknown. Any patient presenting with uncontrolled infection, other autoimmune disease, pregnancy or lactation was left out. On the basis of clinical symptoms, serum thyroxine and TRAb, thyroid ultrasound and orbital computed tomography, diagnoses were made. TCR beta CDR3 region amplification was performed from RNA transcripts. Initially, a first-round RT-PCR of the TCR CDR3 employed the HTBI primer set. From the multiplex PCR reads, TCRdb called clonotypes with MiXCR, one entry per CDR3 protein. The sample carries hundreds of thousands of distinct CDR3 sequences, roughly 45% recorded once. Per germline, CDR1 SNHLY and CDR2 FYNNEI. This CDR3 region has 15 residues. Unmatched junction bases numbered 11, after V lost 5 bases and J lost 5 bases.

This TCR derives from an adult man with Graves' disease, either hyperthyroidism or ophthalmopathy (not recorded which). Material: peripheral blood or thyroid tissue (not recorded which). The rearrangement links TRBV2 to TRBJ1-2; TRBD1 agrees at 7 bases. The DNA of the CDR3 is TGTGCCAGCAGTCAACAGGGGACGCCTATATATGGCTACACCTTC. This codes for CASSQQGTPIYGYTF.